This entry describes one T cell receptor (beta chain). The target of this receptor is not known. Base qualities are missing; no much larger clone stands one base away. Other DNA sequences in the sample encode the same CDR3. The entry originates in a study of Ad26.COV2.S vaccination and SARS-CoV-2 variants (dated by TCRdb to about 2021). A note on the overall study: Vaccine-arm donors were drawn from COV1001, a multicentre, randomized, double-blind, placebo-controlled phase I-IIa trial of Ad26.COV2.S in healthy adults. Trial participants were randomized into five groups of five: low-dose or high-dose Ad26.COV2.S given once or twice, or placebo on both occasions. The specificity and breadth of SARS-CoV-2-reactive T cell receptors after Ad26.COV2.S vaccination were assessed by TCRbeta repertoire sequencing. Investigators did not know the trial group allocation while performing experiments and assessing outcomes. Dosing of Ad26.COV2.S was intramuscular, at either 5x10^10 or 1x10^11 viral particles, delivered as one shot or as two shots spaced 56 days apart. A total of 32 samples were included in the TCR-sequenced set, comprising roughly 19 Ad26.COV2.S vaccine recipients, 5 placebo recipients and 8 SARS-CoV-2 convalescent individuals. Broad study findings and their caveats: According to the authors, total T cell responses may have been underestimated by the TCR breadth and depth analyses. After vaccination, spike-specific CD8+ and CD4+ T cell responses were reported to show substantial breadth. Vaccine and placebo recipients had similar non-spike TCR breadth, a finding consistent with the vaccine containing only spike. Compared with placebo recipients, Ad26.COV2.S recipients showed higher spike-specific TCR breadth (P = 0.0014). The study was not powered for comparison of responses between vaccine doses or regimens.

The germline V gene yields SGHTA for CDR1 and FQGNSA for CDR2. The CDR3 holds 14 amino acids from the cysteine to the phenylalanine. Of all the DNA, just the CDR3 is kept, 42 bases in frame from base 1. Cut back by 5 bases and 1 base, the V and J ends lie 11 bases apart. Sample treatment or condition, as interpreted from the label and publication: roughly 20 received Ad26.COV2.S at low or high dose, single or two shots; about five received placebo; per-sample allocation not given. For vaccine and placebo recipients, the sequenced repertoires came from samples collected on day 63 after the first injection. Between 29 July and 7 August 2020, Cohort 1b enrolled around 24 adults aged 18-55 years at one site in Boston, USA. Ad26.COV2.S was a replication-incompetent adenovirus type 26 vector expressing a prefusion-stabilized SARS-CoV-2 spike protein from the original Wuhan strain. TCRbeta CDR3 regions were sequenced with the immunoSEQ Assay. After extraction, genomic DNA underwent amplification by bias-controlled multiplex PCR, followed by high-throughput sequencing. The published analysis was carried out like this. To quantify the absolute abundance of each unique TCRbeta CDR3 region, sequences were collapsed and filtered. T cell fraction was estimated by normalizing TCRbeta template counts to usable DNA, with usable DNA measured through amplification of reference genes found in all nucleated cells. Repertoire TCRs were annotated as SARS-CoV-2-specific by exact matching of V gene, CDR3 amino acid sequence and J gene to a known reactive TCR set. The reference SARS-CoV-2 TCR set was obtained from MIRA and was filtered for enrichment in COVID-19-positive ImmuneCODE repertoires, whereby public or cross-reactive TCRs were removed. Using the MIRA antigens, annotated TCRs were further analysed by specific ORF or by position within an ORF. Breadth was defined as the number of annotated unique rearrangements divided by the total number of unique productive rearrangements, and depth was defined as the summed frequency of the annotated unique rearrangements. TCR breadth was compared between groups using two-sided Wilcoxon rank-sum tests. Entries here come from immuneACCESS through TCRdb and include only in-frame sequences with V and J called. Some clones fail to appear in such tables; in the studies checked, an unresolved V gene covers under half of the shortfall, and the cause of the remainder is unknown. V and J calls and clone size are given by that table; D and trimming were obtained from the DNA. Here the sample has about 350,000 clones; 75% to 90% occur a single time. Approximately 5% of the sample is held by the ten biggest clonotypes.

The TCR sequence derives from a person between 18 and 65 years old who received the Ad26.COV2.S COVID-19 vaccine or a placebo. Material: peripheral blood, obtained in a trial of Ad26.COV2.S vaccine versus placebo. The chain was built from TRBV7-2 and TRBJ1-1, with a weak D call of TRBD1 (5 bases match). The CDR3 protein sequence reads: CASSLGQENTEAFF. The sequence in DNA is TGTGCCAGCAGCCTGGGGCAGGAGAACACTGAAGCTTTCTTT.